A single sample is the source of the 27 T cell receptor beta chains below, sequenced in a study of blood T cells in healthy people across ages. With a J-beta primer mix and a sample-barcoded 5' primer, a second PCR ran about 7 to 11 cycles. TCRdb called the 5' RACE reads again in MiXCR, with one record for every CDR3 protein. The sample contains about 1,000,000 distinct CDR3 sequences, 40% to 50% of which appear only once. Sample: blood. All receptors come from a woman aged 55 to 70 in good health.

This clonotype was observed a handful of times. The chain employs TRBV9 and TRBJ2-7, with TRBD1 identical over 8 bases. The V and J ends lost 2 bases and 4 bases, in that order; junction bases with no gene match: 8. CDR3 length: 15 residues. From germline, CDR1 is SGDLS and CDR2 YYNGEE. The CDR3 is CASSVQGAPEYEQYF. For the CDR3, the DNA is TGTGCCAGCAGCGTTCAGGGGGCGCCTGAATACGAGCAGTACTTC.

CDR3 in amino acids: CASSAQGSYTDTQYF. CDR3 sequence (DNA): TGTGCCAGCAGCGCACAGGGATCCTACACAGATACGCAGTATTTT. The rearrangement joins TRBV9 to TRBJ2-3; D perhaps matches TRBD1 (6 bases). CDR1 and CDR2 from the germline V gene are SGDLS and YYNGEE. The germline V and J ends were trimmed by 3 bases and 2 bases, with 13 bases remaining between them. The CDR3 spans 15 residues.

The V gene is TRBV7-2, the J gene TRBJ2-3, with 9 bases that match TRBD2. CDR3 length equals 15 residues. Germline values: CDR1 SGHTA, CDR2 FQGNSA. Trimming took 3 bases from V and 2 from J; bases not matched to a gene: 3. The CDR3 region has the DNA TGTGCCAGCAGCTTCAGCGGGGGGACCACAGATACGCAGTATTTT. Protein product: CASSFSGGTTDTQYF.

About this clonotype: The junction and the germline gene differ at one end; a read error may be behind it. The chain uses TRBV7-9 and TRBJ2-1; TRBD1 might be the D (7 bases). CDR1 and CDR2 (germline): SEHNR, FQNEAQ (reference sequence). The CDR3 extends over 14 amino acids. The CDR3 coding sequence is TGTGCCAGTAGCTTAGATCTCAGGGGGGATGAGCAGTTCTTC. Translating gives CASSLDLRGDEQFF.

This clonotype was counted a few times. The chain combines TRBV13 with TRBJ2-1; D gene uncertain. V was clipped by 8 bases and J by 5 bases, with 16 bases between them. Germline-derived CDR1 and CDR2 are PRHDT and FYEKMQ (reference sequence). There are 14 residues in the CDR3. The CDR3 loop reads CASVDQEKHNEQFF. The CDR3 DNA reads as TGTGCCAGCGTGGACCAGGAGAAACACAATGAGCAGTTCTTC. The whole variable domain, remainder taken from reference TRBV13 and TRBJ2-1, is AAGVIQSPRHLIKEKRETATLKCYPIPRHDTVYWYQQGPGQDPQFLISFYEKMQSDKGSIPDRFSAQQFSDYHSELNMSSLELGDSALYFCASVDQEKHNEQFFGPGTRLTVL.

The genes are TRBV15 and TRBJ2-1; no clear D gene. Germline V lookup: CDR1 LNHNV, CDR2 YYDKDF (reference sequence). This CDR3 is built from 13 residues. V was trimmed by 7 bases and J by 5 bases, leaving 12 bases between them. The CDR3 nucleotides are TGTGCCACCACGTCAAGTAACGACAATGAGCAGTTCTTC. Translating gives CATTSSNDNEQFF.

Comments on this clonotype: The germline gene is not matched at one end of the junction; a read error may be the cause. V gene TRBV7-3 combines with J gene TRBJ2-3; 9 bases are shared with TRBD1. The CDR3 totals 15 residues. Germline V lookup: CDR1 SGHTA, CDR2 FQGTGA. The CDR3 bases are TGTACCAGCAGCCATGACAGGGGGGGAACGGATACGCAGTATTTT. Translating gives CTSSHDRGGTDTQYF.

The genes are TRBV2 and TRBJ2-5; D unresolved. CDR1 is SNHLY and CDR2 is FYNNEI in the germline V gene. The germline V and J ends were trimmed by 7 bases and 2 bases, with 5 bases remaining between them. This CDR3 is 11 amino acids long. Here the CDR3 reads CASIEQETQYF. The DNA of the CDR3 is TGTGCCAGCATAGAACAAGAGACCCAGTACTTC.

The genes are TRBV14 and TRBJ2-5; D remains ambiguous. The V gene lost 0 bases and the J gene lost 2 bases, with 13 bases spanning the gap. The germline V gene encodes CDR1 SGHDN and CDR2 FVKESK. The CDR3 consists of 16 residues. CDR3 coding DNA: TGTGCCAGCAGCCAAGAAAGGACGGCCGTTCAAGAGACCCAGTACTTC. Translated: CASSQERTAVQETQYF.

The chain has TRBV15 and TRBJ2-6, with 8 positions matching TRBD1. Germline values: CDR1 LNHNV, CDR2 YYDKDF (reference sequence). V was pared by 0 bases and J by 4 bases, with 11 bases of the junction left unmatched. The CDR3 totals 19 residues. CDR3 sequence reads: CATSRDFRQGAGGANVLTF. The CDR3 nucleotides are TGTGCCACCAGCAGAGATTTCAGGCAGGGGGCAGGAGGGGCCAACGTCCTGACTTTC.

For this clonotype: Given a much more abundant clone one base away, this may be a read error. In this CDR3 the conserved last residue, phenylalanine or tryptophan, is missing, so a read error is likely. The rearrangement links TRBV20-1 to TRBJ2-1; D gene uncertain. Trimming shortened V by 3 bases and J by 9 bases, and 12 bases separated the two germline ends. This CDR3 has 12 residues. In germline, CDR1 is DFQATT, CDR2 SNEGSKA (reference sequence). This chain's CDR3 is CSASGYRAEQFS. CDR3 sequence (DNA): TGCAGTGCTAGTGGTTACAGAGCTGAGCAGTTCTCC.

For this clonotype: This clone may be a read error of a much larger clone one base away. The chain recombines TRBV27 with TRBJ2-6; D is tentatively TRBD1 or TRBD2 (5 bases each). Trimming removed 4 bases at V and 0 bases at J, with 16 bases between. This CDR3 is 18 amino acids long. The V gene's germline CDR1 is MNHEY and CDR2 SMNVEV (reference sequence). This chain's CDR3 is CASSSSNRGASGANVLTF. DNA of the CDR3: TGTGCCAGCAGTTCATCGAATAGAGGGGCCTCTGGGGCCAACGTCCTGACTTTC. Based on the CDR3 plus reference TRBV27 and TRBJ2-6, the full variable domain is EAQVTQNPRYLITVTGKKLTVTCSQNMNHEYMSWYRQDPGLGLRQIYYSMNVEVTDKGDVPEGYKVSRKEKRNFPLILESPSPNQTSLYFCASSSSNRGASGANVLTFGAGSRLTVL.

There are a few counts of this clonotype. V usage is TRBV6-5 and J usage is TRBJ2-5; 12 nucleotides align to TRBD1. This CDR3 is built from 14 residues. From germline, CDR1 is MNHEY and CDR2 SVGAGI. The junction had 3 bases not matched to a gene; V was cut back by 0 bases and J by 10 bases. CDR3 region: CASSYSGTGGFQYF. As DNA, the CDR3 is TGTGCCAGCAGTTACTCGGGGACAGGGGGCTTCCAGTACTTC.

The V gene is TRBV12-3 or TRBV12-4, the J gene TRBJ2-1, with TRBD1 identical over 11 bases. The J call may be wrong; the DNA end is better matched by TRBJ2-7. The CDR3 sequence is 15 residues long. For the CDR3, the DNA is TGTGCCAGCAGTTTGGGACAGGGGGTTTACAATGAGCAGTACTTC. Translated, it gives CASSLGQGVYNEQYF.

The chain couples TRBV5-1 to TRBJ1-1, with a weak D call TRBD1 (5 bases). Germline CDR1 is SGHRS and CDR2 is YFSETQ. V lost 6 bases, J lost 6 bases, and 15 bases lay in between. The CDR3 has 13 residues. Here the CDR3 DNA reads TGCGCCAGCACCCTGTCTCCGGGGGCTGAAGCTTTCTTT. Residues: CASTLSPGAEAFF. The entire variable domain, with the rest obtained from reference TRBV5-1 and TRBJ1-1, is as follows: KAGVTQTPRYLIKTRGQQVTLSCSPISGHRSVSWYQQTPGQGLQFLFEYFSETQRNKGNFPGRFSGRQFSNSRSEMNVSTLELGDSALYLCASTLSPGAEAFFGQGTRLTVV.

As concerns this clonotype: At one of its ends the junction is not consistent with the germline gene, which may arise from a read error. The chain joins TRBV12-3 or TRBV12-4 to TRBJ1-5, with 8 bases fitting TRBD1. The CDR3 contains 14 residues. The CDR3 coding sequence is TGCGCCAGCAGTTTAGGGACAGGAGCTCTGACCCAGCATTTT. Its protein product is CASSLGTGALTQHF.

The genes are TRBV5-1 and TRBJ2-1; the D gene is possibly TRBD2 (5 bases). CDR1 and CDR2 from the germline V gene are SGHRS and YFSETQ. The CDR3 loop spans 13 amino acids. Trimming stripped 7 bases from V and 8 bases from J, with 16 bases between. CDR3 sequence reads: CASQSPGLDEQFF. The CDR3, as DNA: TGCGCCAGCCAATCTCCAGGACTGGATGAGCAGTTCTTC.

This clonotype was recorded only once. The J gene is TRBJ2-7, the V gene TRBV21-1. TRBV21-1 is an annotated pseudogene. The CDR3 length is 16 residues. For the CDR3, the DNA is TGTGCCAGCAGCAAAGAAAGGCAGGACAGCTCCTACGAGCAGTACTTC. Its protein is CASSKERQDSSYEQYF.

The rearrangement uses TRBV4-2 and TRBJ2-2, with D tentatively TRBD2 (6 bases). V lost 4 bases to trimming and J lost 4 bases, with 16 bases between them. Germline V gene data show CDR1 as LGHNA and CDR2 as YNFKEQ. This CDR3 comprises 16 residues. The CDR3 spells CASSREWTGSTGELFF. The CDR3, as DNA: TGTGCCAGCAGCCGAGAGTGGACCGGGAGCACCGGGGAGCTGTTTTTT.

V is TRBV12-5 and J is TRBJ2-5; D is undetermined. The tail of the sequence fits TRBJ2-7 better, so the J call may be wrong. The CDR3 extends over 11 amino acids. CDR1 LGHNT and CDR2 FRNRAP come from the germline V gene. Written as DNA, the CDR3 is TGTGCTAGTGGTTTGGAATACGAGCAGTACTTC. Its translation: CASGLEYEQYF.

CDR3 sequence: CASSPHVGLQPQHF. In DNA, the CDR3 is TGTGCCAGCAGTCCACACGTGGGCCTGCAGCCCCAGCATTTT. The gene calls are TRBV6-5 and TRBJ1-5; D uncertain. CDR1 is MNHEY and CDR2 is SVGAGI in the germline V gene. V was clipped by 5 bases and J by 7 bases, with 15 bases between them. The CDR3 is 14 amino acids.

This chain uses TRBV4-2 with TRBJ2-5; D uncertain. Germline V gene sequence: CDR1 LGHNA, CDR2 YNFKEQ. The CDR3 totals 15 residues. Between the trimmed V and J ends, which lost 4 bases and 2 bases, there was a span of 14 bases. The CDR3 loop is CASSRLRAEQETQYF. The DNA of the CDR3 is TGTGCCAGCAGCCGTCTCCGGGCAGAGCAAGAGACCCAGTACTTC.

This sequence joins TRBV20-1 and TRBJ1-2; D may be TRBD1 (5 bases). Deletions cut 6 bases from V and 0 bases from J, with 11 bases between. The CDR3 is 13 residues long. Germline V gives CDR1 DFQATT, CDR2 SNEGSKA (reference sequence). The CDR3 nucleotides read TGCAGTGCCCGGGACCTGGCTAACTATGGCTACACCTTC. Translating gives CSARDLANYGYTF.

Points on this clonotype: A read error may produce the germline difference seen at one junction end. The chain has TRBV28 and TRBJ2-1, with TRBD2 as a possible D gene (6 bases). The CDR3 is 13 residues long. CDR1 and CDR2 (germline): MDHEN, SYDVKM. The CDR3 DNA sequence: TGTGTCAGCAGTCCGACTAGGCACAATGAGCAGTTCTTC. Translation gives CVSSPTRHNEQFF.

This clonotype turned up a few times. The CDR3 here is CSARALATNEKLFF. The CDR3, as DNA: TGCAGTGCACGGGCCCTAGCAACTAATGAAAAACTGTTTTTT. The chain links TRBV20-1 to TRBJ1-4; D remains ambiguous. The CDR3 length is 14 residues. V was pared by 6 bases and J by 0 bases, with 11 bases between. The germline V gene has CDR1 DFQATT and CDR2 SNEGSKA (reference sequence).

J is TRBJ2-1 and V is TRBV5-6, with 8 bases identical to TRBD1. The V gene end was trimmed by 3 bases and the J gene end by 8 bases; junction bases not matched to a gene: 7. This CDR3 is 14 amino acids long. Germline V CDR1 and CDR2: SGHDT, YYEEEE. The CDR3 DNA sequence: TGTGCCAGCAGCTACCGGGACAGGAGGGATGAGCAGTTCTTC. Encoded protein: CASSYRDRRDEQFF.

This rearrangement joins TRBV14 to TRBJ2-7, with 7 nucleotides matching TRBD2. Germline CDR1 SGHDN, CDR2 FVKESK. This CDR3 comprises 15 residues. Unmatched junction bases numbered 6, after V lost 1 base and J lost 3 bases. CDR3 protein: CASSQGVAGIYEQYF. CDR3 nucleotides: TGTGCCAGCAGCCAAGGGGTAGCGGGTATCTACGAGCAGTACTTC.